The rows below give T cell receptor beta chains drawn from one sample of a study of breast tumors, draining lymph nodes, adjacent tissues. One entry per CDR3 protein results from TCRdb running MiXCR on the multiplex PCR reads. The table has tens of thousands of distinct CDR3 sequences, roughly 19% seen once. Material: axillary lymph node tissue. The origin of the receptors is a female donor with breast cancer. Some clones in this sample may be carry-over from other donors' samples. CDR3s include the opening cysteine and the closing phenylalanine or tryptophan. The order of the fields is V gene, clone size, J gene, D gene, CDR3 protein, CDR3 DNA. D genes are given only for firm matches. Clone size appears in some rows only: once, few, many, or a class for an expanded clone.

v_gene: TRBV12-5
abundance: NA
j_gene: TRBJ2-1
d_gene: NA
CDR3aa: CASGLQGKWDEQFF
CDR3nt: TGTGCTAGTGGCCTGCAGGGGAAGTGGGATGAGCAGTTCTTC

v_gene: TRBV30
abundance: NA
j_gene: TRBJ1-6
d_gene: TRBD1
CDR3aa: CAWSPGQGHSPPHF
CDR3nt: TGTGCCTGGAGCCCTGGACAGGGACACTCACCCCCCCACTTT

v_gene: TRBV4-1
abundance: many
j_gene: TRBJ2-2
d_gene: NA
CDR3aa: CASSPSTYLANTGELFF
CDR3nt: TGCGCCAGCAGCCCATCCACGTATCTGGCGAACACCGGGGAGCTGTTTTTT

v_gene: TRBV11-2
abundance: many
j_gene: TRBJ2-7
d_gene: TRBD1
CDR3aa: CASSSRQGLYEQYF
CDR3nt: TGTGCCAGCAGCTCTCGACAGGGATTATACGAGCAGTACTTC

v_gene: TRBV30
abundance: NA
j_gene: TRBJ1-6
d_gene: NA
CDR3aa: CAWSVGFRDSPLHF
CDR3nt: TGTGCCTGGAGCGTAGGATTCAGGGATTCACCCCTCCACTTT

v_gene: TRBV6-6
abundance: NA
j_gene: TRBJ1-1
d_gene: NA
CDR3aa: CASSSADKNTEAFF
CDR3nt: TGTGCCAGCAGTTCTGCGGACAAGAACACTGAAGCTTTCTTT

v_gene: TRBV4-1
abundance: NA
j_gene: TRBJ2-1
d_gene: TRBD2
CDR3aa: CASSQGGLAGSTLSYNEQFF
CDR3nt: TGCGCCAGCAGCCAAGGGGGACTAGCGGGATCTACCCTCTCCTACAATGAGCAGTTCTTC

v_gene: TRBV25-1
abundance: many
j_gene: TRBJ2-5
d_gene: TRBD1
CDR3aa: CASSDPTGGRGQETQYF
CDR3nt: TGTGCCAGCAGTGACCCTACAGGGGGAAGGGGGCAAGAGACCCAGTACTTC

v_gene: TRBV27
abundance: many
j_gene: TRBJ2-7
d_gene: NA
CDR3aa: CASSLIGRLSYEQYF
CDR3nt: TGTGCCAGCAGTTTAATAGGGCGCCTCTCCTACGAGCAGTACTTC

v_gene: TRBV5-1
abundance: many
j_gene: TRBJ2-3
d_gene: TRBD2
CDR3aa: CASSLFTSGTDTQYF
CDR3nt: TGCGCCAGCAGCTTATTTACTAGCGGCACAGATACGCAGTATTTT

v_gene: TRBV14
abundance: many
j_gene: TRBJ1-6
d_gene: NA
CDR3aa: CASSPNIGGATPLHF
CDR3nt: TGTGCCAGCAGCCCTAATATTGGAGGGGCTACACCCCTCCACTTT

v_gene: TRBV24-1
abundance: many
j_gene: TRBJ2-2
d_gene: NA
CDR3aa: CATSDRSHLGTGELFF
CDR3nt: TGTGCCACCAGTGACCGATCCCATTTGGGTACCGGGGAGCTGTTTTTT

v_gene: TRBV6-2/TRBV6-3
abundance: many
j_gene: TRBJ2-5
d_gene: TRBD2
CDR3aa: CASSYPSGTYQETQYF
CDR3nt: TGTGCCAGCAGTTACCCCAGCGGGACGTACCAAGAGACCCAGTACTTC

v_gene: TRBV7-3
abundance: many
j_gene: TRBJ2-2
d_gene: NA
CDR3aa: CASGYRGTGELFF
CDR3nt: TGTGCCAGCGGGTATCGGGGGACCGGGGAGCTGTTTTTT

v_gene: TRBV19
abundance: many
j_gene: TRBJ2-3
d_gene: NA
CDR3aa: CASSLRVGLTDTQYF
CDR3nt: TGTGCCAGTAGTCTCCGGGTAGGGTTGACAGATACGCAGTATTTT

v_gene: TRBV6-2/TRBV6-3
abundance: many
j_gene: TRBJ2-3
d_gene: NA
CDR3aa: CASSTSRGNTDTQYF
CDR3nt: TGTGCCAGCAGTACAAGTAGGGGAAACACAGATACGCAGTATTTT

v_gene: TRBV5-4
abundance: many
j_gene: TRBJ1-5
d_gene: NA
CDR3aa: CASSLGGDQPQHF
CDR3nt: TGTGCCAGCAGCTTGGGGGGAGATCAGCCCCAGCATTTT

v_gene: TRBV20-1
abundance: many
j_gene: TRBJ2-3
d_gene: TRBD1
CDR3aa: CSATRTGRVDTQYF
CDR3nt: TGCAGTGCTACCCGGACAGGGCGGGTTGATACGCAGTATTTT

v_gene: TRBV7-2
abundance: many
j_gene: TRBJ2-7
d_gene: NA
CDR3aa: CASSPGGATNYEQYF
CDR3nt: TGTGCCAGCAGCCCAGGGGGGGCAACTAACTACGAGCAGTACTTC

v_gene: TRBV14
abundance: many
j_gene: TRBJ2-7
d_gene: TRBD2
CDR3aa: CASSQGSGVPYEQYF
CDR3nt: TGTGCCAGCAGCCAAGGGAGCGGGGTTCCCTACGAGCAGTACTTC

v_gene: TRBV4-3
abundance: many
j_gene: TRBJ1-5
d_gene: NA
CDR3aa: CASSQEGGLSNQPQHF
CDR3nt: TGCGCCAGCAGCCAAGAAGGAGGTCTTAGCAATCAGCCCCAGCATTTT

v_gene: TRBV20-1
abundance: many
j_gene: TRBJ2-1
d_gene: TRBD2
CDR3aa: CSATYSGSSYNEQFF
CDR3nt: TGCAGTGCAACATATAGCGGGAGCTCCTACAATGAGCAGTTCTTC

v_gene: TRBV20-1
abundance: NA
j_gene: TRBJ1-1
d_gene: NA
CDR3aa: CSAKLNTEAFF
CDR3nt: TGCAGTGCTAAGCTGAACACTGAAGCTTTCTTT

v_gene: TRBV5-5
abundance: many
j_gene: TRBJ2-7
d_gene: NA
CDR3aa: CASSLGGTRGHEQYF
CDR3nt: TGTGCCAGCAGCTTGGGGGGGACTCGTGGGCATGAGCAGTACTTC

v_gene: TRBV19
abundance: many
j_gene: TRBJ2-7
d_gene: TRBD1
CDR3aa: CASSQGQGAAYEQYF
CDR3nt: TGTGCCAGTAGTCAAGGACAGGGGGCTGCCTACGAGCAGTACTTC

v_gene: TRBV7-3
abundance: many
j_gene: TRBJ2-1
d_gene: TRBD1
CDR3aa: CASSLRDRGNEQFF
CDR3nt: TGTGCCAGCAGCTTACGGGACAGGGGCAATGAGCAGTTCTTC

v_gene: TRBV6-6
abundance: NA
j_gene: TRBJ2-1
d_gene: NA
CDR3aa: CASSYGGSSYNEQFF
CDR3nt: TGTGCCAGCAGTTACGGGGGGAGCTCCTACAATGAGCAGTTCTTC